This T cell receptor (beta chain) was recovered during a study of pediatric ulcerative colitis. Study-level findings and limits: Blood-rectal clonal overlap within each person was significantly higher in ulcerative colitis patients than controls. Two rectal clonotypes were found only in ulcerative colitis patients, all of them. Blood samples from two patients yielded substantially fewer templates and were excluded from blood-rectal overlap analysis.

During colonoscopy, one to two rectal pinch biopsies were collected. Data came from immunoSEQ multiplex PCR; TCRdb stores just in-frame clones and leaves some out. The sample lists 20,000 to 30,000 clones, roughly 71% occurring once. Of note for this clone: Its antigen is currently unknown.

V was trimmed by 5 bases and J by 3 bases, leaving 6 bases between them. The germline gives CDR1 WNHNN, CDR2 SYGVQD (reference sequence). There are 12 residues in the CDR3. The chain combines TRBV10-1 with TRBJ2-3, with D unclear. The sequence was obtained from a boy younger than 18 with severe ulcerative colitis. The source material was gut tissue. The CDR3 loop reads CASSFSTDTQYF. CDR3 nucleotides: TGCGCCAGCAGTTTCTCGACAGATACGCAGTATTTT.